This TCR beta chain stems from a study of identical twins. Study-level results: Surplus twin overlap in beta out-of-frame sequences was less pronounced.

The length of the CDR3 is 14 residues. After removal of 5 bases from V and 8 bases from J, the junction contained 6 bases not matched to a gene. Germline V gives CDR1 SGDLS, CDR2 YYNGEE. Details on this clonotype: Its cognate antigen is unknown.

MiXCR, run by TCRdb on the 5' RACE reads, gives a single entry per CDR3 protein. The table has 420,000 or so distinct CDR3 sequences, roughly 20% seen once; the top ten hold less than 15%. Sequencing was done on a sample of naive T cells sorted from blood. The chain employs TRBV9 and TRBJ2-1; 11 bases line up with TRBD2. This clonotype was obtained from a middle-aged man in good health. CDR3 bases: TGTGCCAGCAGTAGCGGGGGGGGGCTCCATGAGCAGTTCTTC. This sequence encodes CASSSGGGLHEQFF.